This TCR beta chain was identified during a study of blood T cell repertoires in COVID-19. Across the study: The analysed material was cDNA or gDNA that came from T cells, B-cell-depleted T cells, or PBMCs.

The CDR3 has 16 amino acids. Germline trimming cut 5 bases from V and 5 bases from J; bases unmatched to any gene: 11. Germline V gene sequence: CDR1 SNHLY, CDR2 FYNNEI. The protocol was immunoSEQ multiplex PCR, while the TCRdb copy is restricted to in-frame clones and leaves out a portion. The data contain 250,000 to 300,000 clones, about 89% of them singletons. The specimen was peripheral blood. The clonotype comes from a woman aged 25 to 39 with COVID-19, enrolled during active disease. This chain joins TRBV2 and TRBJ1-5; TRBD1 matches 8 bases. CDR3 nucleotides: TGTGCCAGCAGTAGCGGGCAGGGGGCGTATTATCAGCCCCAGCATTTT. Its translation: CASSSGQGAYYQPQHF.